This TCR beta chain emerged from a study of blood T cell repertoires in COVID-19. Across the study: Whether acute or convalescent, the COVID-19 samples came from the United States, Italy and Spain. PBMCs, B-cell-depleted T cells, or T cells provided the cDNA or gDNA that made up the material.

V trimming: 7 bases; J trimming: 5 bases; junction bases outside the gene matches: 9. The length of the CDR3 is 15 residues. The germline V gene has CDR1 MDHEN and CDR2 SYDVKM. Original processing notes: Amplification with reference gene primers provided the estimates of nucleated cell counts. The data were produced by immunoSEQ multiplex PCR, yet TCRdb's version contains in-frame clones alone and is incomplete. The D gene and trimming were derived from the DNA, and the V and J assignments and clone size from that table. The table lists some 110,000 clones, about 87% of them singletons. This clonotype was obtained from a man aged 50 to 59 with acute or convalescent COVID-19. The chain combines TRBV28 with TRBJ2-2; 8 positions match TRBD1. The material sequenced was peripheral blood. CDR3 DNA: TGTGCCAGCAAACACGCAGGGGGCGGGACCGGGGAGCTGTTTTTT. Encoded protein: CASKHAGGGTGELFF.